The next 13 T cell receptor beta chains were all read from a single sample in a study of T cell repertoires in cytomegalovirus infection. A single record per CDR3 protein comes from TCRdb applying MiXCR to the reads. The top ten clones hold roughly 15% of a sample with 250,000 to 300,000 distinct CDR3 sequences, 8% to 9.5% of them seen once. The sequenced sample was PBMCs. Receptors originate from a human donor in good health (CMV status not recorded). Some clones in this sample may be carry-over from other donors' samples.

V is TRBV12-3 or TRBV12-4 and J is TRBJ1-3; D unclear. The CDR3 is 14 amino acids. Trimming took 8 bases from V and 2 from J, leaving 13 bases between them. CDR3 in DNA: TGTGCCAGCCCCGCCGTTGAGGCTGGAAACACCATATATTTT. Protein product: CASPAVEAGNTIYF.

This clonotype has a count of ten or more. J is TRBJ1-2 and V is TRBV20-1; 8 nucleotides match TRBD1. Germline CDR1 and CDR2: DFQATT and SNEGSKA (reference sequence). CDR3 length: 13 amino acids. J gave up 8 bases and V 5 bases, and 10 bases lay outside the gene matches. The CDR3 is CSAALQTGVGYTF. The DNA of the CDR3 is TGCAGTGCTGCCCTACAGACAGGGGTCGGCTACACCTTC.

This clonotype was counted a few times. CDR3 residues: CATEDRANYGYTF. Written as DNA, the CDR3 is TGTGCCACCGAGGACAGGGCTAACTATGGCTACACCTTC. The chain uses TRBV2 and TRBJ1-2; 8 nucleotides agree with TRBD1. The trim removed 10 bases at V and 0 bases at J, leaving 4 bases unmatched. This CDR3 comprises 13 residues. Germline-derived CDR1 and CDR2 are SNHLY and FYNNEI. Supplemented by reference TRBV2 and TRBJ1-2, the full variable domain reads EPEVTQTPSHQVTQMGQEVILRCVPISNHLYFYWYRQILGQKVEFLVSFYNNEISEKSEIFDDQFSVERPDGSNFTLKIRSTKLEDSAMYFCATEDRANYGYTFGSGTRLTVV.

The chain joins TRBV7-9 to TRBJ2-5; the D is unclear. Per germline, CDR1 SEHNR and CDR2 FQNEAQ (reference sequence). V gave up 0 bases and J gave up 4 bases, with 9 bases separating them. This CDR3 is 14 amino acids long. The CDR3 coding sequence is TGTGCCAGCAGCTTAGCGTCGAGAATAGAGACCCAGTACTTC. Translated, it gives CASSLASRIETQYF.

This clonotype has at least ten counts. The rearrangement uses TRBV11-3 and TRBJ2-7; 8 nucleotides agree with TRBD1. V shed 4 bases and J 0 bases; nucleotides not matched to a gene: 11. Germline V lookup: CDR1 SGHNT, CDR2 YENEEA. The CDR3 runs 17 residues. The CDR3 region is CASSSYLDRASSYEQYF. In DNA, the CDR3 is TGTGCCAGCAGCTCTTACCTGGACAGGGCGAGCTCCTACGAGCAGTACTTC.

Only one count was recorded for this clonotype. The CDR3 coding sequence is TGTGCCACCCAACAGGGAAACTATGGCTACACCTTC. Its translation is CATQQGNYGYTF. V gene TRBV15 combines with J gene TRBJ1-2; the D gene is possibly TRBD1 (6 bases). V gave up 8 bases and J gave up 2 bases, with 9 bases separating them. Per germline, CDR1 LNHNV and CDR2 YYDKDF (reference sequence). The CDR3 spans 12 residues.

V gene TRBV19 combines with J gene TRBJ1-1; no firm D call. The CDR3 totals 14 residues. Trimming removed 3 bases from V and 1 base from J, with 9 bases in between. Germline lookup yields CDR1 LNHDA and CDR2 SQIVND (reference sequence). In nucleotides, the CDR3 is TGTGCCAGTAGTATCGGAATAACGAACACTGAAGCTTTCTTT. As protein: CASSIGITNTEAFF.

This clonotype was found many times. The chain employs TRBV7-2 and TRBJ2-5; 13 bases are a match to TRBD2. CDR3 size: 16 residues. Germline V gives CDR1 SGHTA, CDR2 FQGNSA. V gave up 5 bases and J gave up 2 bases; unmatched junction bases: 5. Here the CDR3 reads CASSEGLAGPQETQYF. DNA for the CDR3: TGTGCCAGCAGCGAGGGACTAGCGGGGCCGCAAGAGACCCAGTACTTC.

This clonotype was detected only once. The chain has TRBV20-1 and TRBJ2-7, with 8 bases fitting TRBD2. The trim removed 6 bases at V and 4 bases at J, leaving 11 bases unmatched. The CDR3 has 14 amino acids. Germline V gene sequence: CDR1 DFQATT, CDR2 SNEGSKA (reference sequence). Here the CDR3 reads CSAARGGRGYEQYF. The CDR3 bases are TGCAGTGCCGCCCGGGGGGGCCGCGGATACGAGCAGTACTTC.

This clonotype was observed a single time. V and J are TRBV20-1 and TRBJ2-3; 9 bases align to TRBD2. This CDR3 contains 16 residues. Germline loops: CDR1 DFQATT, CDR2 SNEGSKA (reference sequence). V shed 5 bases, J shed 7 bases, and the junction held 16 bases outside the gene matches. In DNA, the CDR3 is TGCAGTGCTCCCCTTAGCGGGAGAGAGGGGGACTATACGCAGTATTTT. Its translation is CSAPLSGREGDYTQYF.

This clonotype occurred a few times. The chain employs TRBV15 and TRBJ2-1, with 9 nucleotides matching TRBD2. V lost 0 bases to trimming and J lost 0 bases; unmatched junction nucleotides: 9. The CDR3 covers 19 residues. CDR1 and CDR2 from the germline V gene are LNHNV and YYDKDF (reference sequence). CDR3 region: CATSRDLGTSLSSYNEQFF. Written as DNA, the CDR3 is TGTGCCACCAGCAGAGATCTGGGGACTAGCCTCAGCTCCTACAATGAGCAGTTCTTC.

Ten or more counts support this clonotype. The genes are TRBV7-9 and TRBJ1-5, with D hard to call. With 3 bases removed from V and 5 bases from J, the gap between germline ends came to 8 bases. The CDR3 length is 13 residues. CDR1 SEHNR and CDR2 FQNEAQ come from the germline V gene (reference sequence). CDR3 sequence reads: CASSLTEHQPQHF. DNA for the CDR3: TGTGCCAGCAGCTTGACGGAGCATCAGCCCCAGCATTTT.

This clonotype was recorded a few times. The rearrangement uses TRBV7-8 and TRBJ2-5; TRBD2 matches 7 bases. After removal of 5 bases from V and 5 bases from J, the junction contained 14 bases not matched to a gene. Germline V lookup: CDR1 SGHVS, CDR2 FQNEAQ. There are 16 residues in the CDR3. The CDR3: CASSPGLRGSWETQYF. For the CDR3, the DNA is TGTGCCAGCAGCCCTGGGCTTCGCGGGAGCTGGGAGACCCAGTACTTC.